This T cell receptor beta chain was documented in a study of shared clonotypes between healthy human individuals (dated by TCRdb to about 2020). Looking at the study overall: The cohort included three men and two women between 18 and 49 years of age. Blood TCR repertoires of a handful of healthy adults were deeply sequenced to estimate repertoire size and the extent of clonotype sharing between individuals. Between about 0.8 and 9 billion PBMCs per donor were obtained by leukapheresis. For each donor, CD4 naive and CD4 memory were each given three plates, CD8 naive was given two plates, and CD8 memory was given one plate. Libraries were prepared and TCR repertoires were sequenced by different laboratories using diverse techniques, in order to increase sequencing depth and limit assay-specific biases.

General conclusions and limits of the study: The genetic and exposure-history diversity represented was limited by the small number of donors. Only blood was sampled, and tissue TCR repertoires likely differ from those in blood. Estimated clonotype richness was generally larger for naive than for memory subsets. Higher generation probabilities were observed for clonotypes shared by all four sorted-subset donors than for non-shared clonotypes. Around 5.4% of naive CD4, 3.5% of naive CD8, approximately 2.2% of memory CD4, and approximately 0.4% of memory CD8 clonotypes were shared across several donors. Incomplete sequencing was indicated by rarefaction of sorted-subset datasets, despite the large sequencing depth. Pairwise subsampling led to the expectation that sequencing depth would affect the degree of clonotype sharing among donors.

With respect to this clone: What antigen it recognizes has not been identified. The sample holds no much larger clone one base away, and base qualities are not on file.

For the CD8 naive samples, CD45RO-negative cells were positively selected for CCR7, yielding a CD45RA+CCR7+ population from which TemRA cells were excluded. The donors were healthy, HIV-negative adults with no recently reported acute infections or vaccinations. Every donor was a Caucasian adult residing in Nashville, Tennessee, USA. Blood was collected by leukapheresis, and PBMCs were isolated by Ficoll-Histopaque density gradient centrifugation and then cryopreserved in liquid nitrogen vapor phase. Purity and quantity of every magnetically sorted T cell population were checked by analytical flow cytometry. Genomic DNA was isolated from every sorted fraction and measured by UV absorbance on a Nanodrop 2000c. CDR3 length: 15 amino acids, cysteine to phenylalanine. Only the CDR3 DNA stays, 45 bases, in frame from base 1. CDR1 and CDR2, looked up from the germline V gene (reference sequence), are SEHNR and FQNEAQ. Trimming costs V 2 bases and J 5 bases, and their ends lie 13 bases apart.

Using the deep immunoSEQ assay, multiplex PCR amplified TCR CDR3 regions from genomic DNA. Genomic DNA extracted from each cell subset was distributed evenly over all wells of several immunoSEQ 96-well plates, and each plate served as one replicate. For sorted subsets, each replicate PCR was loaded with roughly 190 ng genomic DNA, equivalent to 32,000 or so T cell genomes. Purified libraries were quantified with a Qubit 3.0 fluorometer, sized on a Bioanalyzer 2100, and re-quantified with the KAPA Library Quantification kit. Each immunoSEQ 96-well plate was sequenced on its own single-read 150-cycle Illumina NextSeq 550 flow cell. The paper's data handling went like this. Because the immunoSEQ output included only junctional sequences and no quality scores, the filtering could not be the same as the filtering used for full-length reads. To assign V/J genes and CDR3, sequences were annotated using PyIR, a Python wrapper for IgBLAST v1.9, with IMGT germline references. Any read was removed if the V/J assignment was weak (E-value above 1e-6), the CDR3 was missing, or the read contained stop codons, out-of-frame junctions, or ambiguous translated residues. A V3J clonotype was defined by an identical inferred V gene, J gene, and CDR3 amino acid sequence. The percentage overlap between two repertoires was calculated by dividing the number of shared unique clonotypes by the size of the smaller repertoire. Richness of each repertoire was evaluated using RTK rarefaction, the Chao1 estimator, and Recon v2.1 estimates of unobserved clonotypes. OLGA was used to compute generation probabilities for all TCRbeta clonotypes that the gDNA method yielded from a handful of donors. TCRdb provides this immuneACCESS table in a form limited to in-frame rearrangements. Some clones are lacking; in checked studies, under half of them reflect an unresolved V gene, and why the rest are absent is not known. V and J calls and clone size follow that table, whereas D and trimming were derived from the DNA. This sample is represented by nearly 2 million clones; roughly 95% of them were singletons. The top ten hold roughly 1.2% of the sample.

This TCR came from a man aged 18 to 29 in good health. Sample: naive CD8+ T cells sorted from blood. Sample cell subset or site, as interpreted from the label and publication: CD45RA+CCR7+. This chain is built from TRBV7-9 and TRBJ2-1; the D gene assignment is ambiguous. The nucleotide sequence is TGTGCCAGCAGCTTATTTTCTGGGTCCCACAATGAGCAGTTCTTC. Its protein is CASSLFSGSHNEQFF.